Each of the 14 T cell receptor beta chains below was sequenced from the same sample in a study of OX40 agonist ivuxolimab in advanced cancers. TCRdb keeps only in-frame clones here, not all; method: immunoSEQ multiplex PCR. The sample holds around 80,000 clones, around nine tenths seen once. The material sequenced was CD4+ or CD8+ T cells sorted from blood, taken in a trial of the OX40 agonist ivuxolimab. The receptors originated from an adult with an advanced solid tumor such as melanoma, head and neck, liver or kidney cancer.

This chain joins TRBV10-2 and TRBJ1-5, with TRBD1 matching 9 bases. This CDR3 spans 15 amino acids. After removal of 6 bases from V and 3 bases from J, the junction contained 6 bases not matched to a gene. Per the germline V gene, CDR1 is WSHSY and CDR2 is SAAADI. CDR3 region: CASRAGTGNNQPQHF. The CDR3 region has the DNA TGCGCCAGCAGGGCCGGGACAGGGAACAATCAGCCCCAGCATTTT.

The genes are TRBV6-5 and TRBJ1-2; no firm D call. This CDR3 has 15 amino acids. V was trimmed by 0 bases and J by 5 bases, leaving 13 bases between them. In germline, CDR1 is MNHEY, CDR2 SVGAGI. The CDR3 here is CASSYSTALGYGYTF. The CDR3 DNA follows: TGTGCCAGCAGTTACTCGACGGCCTTGGGGTATGGCTACACCTTC.

V usage is TRBV7-9 and J usage is TRBJ2-7; D may be TRBD2 (6 bases). CDR1 and CDR2 (germline): SEHNR, FQNEAQ (reference sequence). V was shortened by 1 base and J by 2 bases, with 9 bases between the two germline ends. The CDR3 covers 14 residues. The CDR3 is CASSLGGGTYEQYF. CDR3 coding DNA: TGTGCCAGCAGCTTAGGAGGAGGGACCTACGAGCAGTACTTC. The full variable domain, rest sourced from reference TRBV7-9 and TRBJ2-7, is DTGVSQNPRHKITKRGQNVTFRCDPISEHNRLYWYRQTLGQGPEFLTYFQNEAQLEKSRLLSDRFSAERPKGSFSTLEIQRTEQGDSAMYLCASSLGGGTYEQYFGPGTRLTVT.

The CDR3 reads CATYGTGHGYTF. The CDR3 nucleotides are TGTGCCACCTACGGGACAGGTCACGGCTACACCTTC. The J gene is TRBJ1-2, the V gene TRBV6-4; 8 bases are a match to TRBD1. Germline CDR1 and CDR2: MRHNA and SNTAGT. The CDR3 has 12 residues. The J segment lost 8 bases and the V segment lost 10 bases, leaving 9 bases of the junction unmatched.

In regard to this clone: Other DNA sequences in this sample translate to the same CDR3. The rearrangement links TRBV7-2 to TRBJ2-2, with D uncertain. V was trimmed by 2 bases and J by 6 bases, leaving 4 bases between them. The germline V gene encodes CDR1 SGHTA and CDR2 FQGNSA. CDR3 length: 12 amino acids. CDR3 bases: TGTGCCAGCAGCTTAAGCCCCGGGGAGCTGTTTTTT. Its protein is CASSLSPGELFF.

This clone was picked up a small number of times. The rearrangement joins TRBV14 to TRBJ1-3, with D tentatively TRBD1 (6 bases). The CDR3 is 15 residues long. The germline V gene has CDR1 SGHDN and CDR2 FVKESK. The germline V and J ends were trimmed by 6 bases and 2 bases, with 14 bases remaining between them. The CDR3 nucleotides read TGTGCCAGCAGTCCCATGGACAGAGCTGGAAACACCATATATTTT. Translated: CASSPMDRAGNTIYF.

The chain uses TRBV6-5 and TRBJ2-7; 9 bases line up with TRBD2. J lost 6 bases, V lost 4 bases, and 4 bases had no gene match. The germline V gene has CDR1 MNHEY and CDR2 SVGAGI. This CDR3 has 13 amino acids. DNA of the CDR3: TGTGCCAGCAGTTTAGCGGGAGTAGCCGAGCAGTACTTC. Its translation: CASSLAGVAEQYF.

The CDR3 DNA sequence: TGTGCCAGCAGATCGGGACTAGTAACCGAGGAGACCCAGTACTTC. It codes for CASRSGLVTEETQYF. The V call is TRBV5-4, the J call TRBJ2-5; 8 nucleotides line up with TRBD2. Unmatched junction bases numbered 11, after V lost 5 bases and J lost 5 bases. The germline gives CDR1 SGHNT, CDR2 YYREEE (reference sequence). CDR3 length: 15 residues.

The chain links TRBV29-1 to TRBJ2-3; either TRBD1 or TRBD2 may fit D (5 bases each). V lost 4 bases and J 0 bases, leaving 14 bases between the germline ends. The CDR3 totals 15 residues. The germline gives CDR1 SQVTM, CDR2 ANQGSEA. Here the CDR3 DNA reads TGCAGCGTTGTTGCCGGGACGGCTAGCACAGATACGCAGTATTTT. It specifies CSVVAGTASTDTQYF.

This clone was found once. The chain carries TRBV9 and TRBJ2-2; 7 nucleotides match TRBD2. Germline CDR1 reads SGDLS; CDR2 reads YYNGEE. After removal of 1 base from V and 2 bases from J, the junction contained 2 bases not matched to a gene. The CDR3 runs to 15 residues. The CDR3 spells CASSVLAANTGELFF. The CDR3 nucleotides are TGTGCCAGCAGCGTACTAGCGGCTAACACCGGGGAGCTGTTTTTT. The full variable domain, rest sourced from reference TRBV9 and TRBJ2-2, is DSGVTQTPKHLITATGQRVTLRCSPRSGDLSVYWYQQSLDQGLQFLIQYYNGEERAKGNILERFSAQQFPDLHSELNLSSLELGDSALYFCASSVLAANTGELFFGEGSRLTVL.

This rearrangement joins TRBV5-1 to TRBJ1-4; 7 positions match TRBD1. The V segment lost 4 bases and the J segment 7 bases; nucleotides outside the gene matches: 10. Germline V lookup: CDR1 SGHRS, CDR2 YFSETQ. The CDR3 is made up of 15 amino acids. CDR3 protein: CASSPTDRVSEKLFF. The DNA for the CDR3 is TGCGCCAGCAGCCCAACCGACAGGGTTAGTGAAAAACTGTTTTTT.

To note about this clone: The germline gene is not matched at one end of the junction; a read error may be the cause. V gene TRBV6-1 combines with J gene TRBJ2-1; D possibly uses TRBD1 or TRBD2 (5 bases each). This CDR3 is built from 13 residues. CDR1 and CDR2 from the germline V gene are MNHNS and SASEGT. CDR3 nucleotides: TGTGCCAGCAGTGAAGAAGGGACCCAGCGCTGGATCTTC. It specifies CASSEEGTQRWIF.

This chain joins TRBV7-2 and TRBJ2-1, with 9 bases fitting TRBD1. V lost 5 bases and J lost 3; bases outside the gene matches: 5. Germline CDR1 is SGHTA and CDR2 is FQGNSA. The CDR3 totals 15 residues. The CDR3 loop is CASSKMGQGYNEQFF. CDR3 coding DNA: TGTGCCAGCAGCAAAATGGGACAGGGCTACAATGAGCAGTTCTTC.

The J gene is TRBJ1-4, the V gene TRBV6-1; tentatively, D is TRBD1 (6 bases). Looked up from germline, CDR1 is MNHNS and CDR2 is SASEGT. This CDR3 is built from 18 residues. V was shortened by 4 bases and J by 1 base, with 19 bases between the two germline ends. The CDR3 region has the DNA TGTGCCAGCAGTGCGGATGGGGGGGCGATTGGAACTAATGAAAAACTGTTTTTT. This gives the protein CASSADGGAIGTNEKLFF.